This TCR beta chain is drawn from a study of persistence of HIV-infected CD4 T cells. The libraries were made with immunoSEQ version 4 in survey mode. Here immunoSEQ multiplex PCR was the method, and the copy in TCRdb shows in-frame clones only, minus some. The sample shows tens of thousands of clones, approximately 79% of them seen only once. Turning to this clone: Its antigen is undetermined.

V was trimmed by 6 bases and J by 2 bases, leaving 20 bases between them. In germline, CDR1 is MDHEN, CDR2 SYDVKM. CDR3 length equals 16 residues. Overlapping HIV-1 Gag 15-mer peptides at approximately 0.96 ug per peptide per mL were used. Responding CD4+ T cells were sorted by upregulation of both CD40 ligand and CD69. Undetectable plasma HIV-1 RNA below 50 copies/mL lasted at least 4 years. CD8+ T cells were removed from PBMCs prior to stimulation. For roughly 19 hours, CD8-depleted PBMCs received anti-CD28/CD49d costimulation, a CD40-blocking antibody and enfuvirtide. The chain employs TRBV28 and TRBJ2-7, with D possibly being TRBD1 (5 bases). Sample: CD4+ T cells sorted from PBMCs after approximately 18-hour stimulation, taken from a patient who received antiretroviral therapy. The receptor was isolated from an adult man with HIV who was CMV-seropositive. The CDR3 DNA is TGTGCCAGCAGGTCTAGTATGGCAGGGATTACCTACGAGCAGTACTTC. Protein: CASRSSMAGITYEQYF.